A selection of T cell receptor beta chains follows, all from one sample in a study of cytotoxic CD8 clonotypes in ibrutinib-treated CLL. The assay was immunoSEQ multiplex PCR, and TCRdb's table has in-frame clones only and misses some. The sample consists of over 15,000 clones, about 84% of them appearing once. The source was PBMCs, collected before ibrutinib treatment. The origin of the receptors is a human donor with chronic lymphocytic leukemia. Each CDR3 is given with its conserved first and last residue. The D gene is left open where the match is weak. For some rows the clone size is stated as once, few or many, or as a class when expanded; others skip it.

TRBJ1-2 TRBV9 NA once TGTGCCAGCAGCGTAACCGGGACGGCTTATGGCTACACCTTC CASSVTGTAYGYTF
TRBJ2-2 TRBV4-2 NA NA TGTGCCAGCAGCCAACCGATTGGGACGGATGATGGCGGGGAGCTGTTTTTT CASSQPIGTDDGGELFF
TRBJ2-5 TRBV9 NA NA TGTGCCAGCAGCCCGGGACCCAAAGAGACCCAGTACTTC CASSPGPKETQYF
TRBJ1-5 TRBV4-3 TRBD1 NA TGCGCCAGCAGCCATATACAGGGGAATCAGCCCCAGCATTTT CASSHIQGNQPQHF
TRBJ2-7 TRBV11-3 NA NA TGTGCCAGCAGCTTAGGTGGGCCGGGTGGGCTCTACGAGCAGTACTTC CASSLGGPGGLYEQYF
TRBJ2-2 TRBV18 NA NA TGTGCCAGCTCGCAGGGTCAGGGAGACACCGGGGAGCTGTTTTTT CASSQGQGDTGELFF
TRBJ2-5 TRBV19 TRBD1 NA TGTGCCAGTAGTATGACAGGGAGTGCGGAGACCCAGTACTTC CASSMTGSAETQYF
TRBJ2-5 TRBV5-4 TRBD2 NA TGTGCCAGCAGCTCCGGGGGGGTACCACAAGAGACCCAGTACTTC CASSSGGVPQETQYF
TRBJ2-2 TRBV6-5 NA NA TGTGCCAGCACTAGGGGTGACACCGGGGAGCTGTTTTTT CASTRGDTGELFF
TRBJ2-1 TRBV19 NA NA TGTGCCAGTAGTACGGCAGGAGGGGATGAGCAGTTCTTC CASSTAGGDEQFF
TRBJ2-1 TRBV6-1 TRBD1 NA TGTGCCAGCAGTGAATACGACAGGGTCCCTTACAATGAGCAGTTCTTC CASSEYDRVPYNEQFF
TRBJ2-7 TRBV5-4 NA once TGTGCCAGCAGCCCAGGGGTCCTCTCCTACGAGCAGTACTTC CASSPGVLSYEQYF
TRBJ1-4 TRBV9 NA NA TGTGCCAGCAGTCGGTGGGGGGCGCATGAAAAACTGTTTTTT CASSRWGAHEKLFF
TRBJ1-6 TRBV5-1 NA NA TGCGCCAGCAGCCCCAGGGGAACAAATTCACCCCTCCACTTT CASSPRGTNSPLHF
TRBJ1-5 TRBV27 TRBD1 NA TGTGCCAGCAGTTTTAAGGGGGCCAGCAATCAGCCCCAGCATTTT CASSFKGASNQPQHF
TRBJ1-5 TRBV7-4 NA NA TGTGCCAGCACCTCCCAAGGTCAGCCCCAGCATTTT CASTSQGQPQHF
TRBJ1-2 TRBV27 NA NA TGTGCCAGCAGTTTATGGGGGGACTATGGCTACACCTTC CASSLWGDYGYTF
TRBJ2-2 TRBV6-1 NA few TGTGCCAGCAGCTTAGGGCAGGGGTCGGCCGGGGAGCTGTTTTTT CASSLGQGSAGELFF
TRBJ1-2 TRBV5-5 NA medium-sized TGTGCCAGCAGCTTGGATCGGGATGGCTACACCTTC CASSLDRDGYTF
TRBJ1-2 TRBV7-6 NA NA TGTGCCAGCAGCTTAAATTTTCGGGCAGGGAATAACTATGGCTACACCTTC CASSLNFRAGNNYGYTF
TRBJ2-3 TRBV11-2 NA NA TGTGCCAGCAGCTTAGGGGTTAGCACAGATACGCAGTATTTT CASSLGVSTDTQYF
TRBJ2-2 TRBV11-3 TRBD2 NA TGTGCCAGCAGCGGCGGGGGTTTGAACACCGGGGAGCTGTTTTTT CASSGGGLNTGELFF
TRBJ1-1 TRBV7-8 NA NA TGTGCCAGCAGCTTAGCCATCACGGGAGTTCCCGGGGACACTGAAGCTTTCTTT CASSLAITGVPGDTEAFF
TRBJ1-2 TRBV7-3 TRBD1 NA TGTGCCAGCAGCTTGACCGGGACAGGGGGAACTGGCTACACCTTC CASSLTGTGGTGYTF
TRBJ2-2 TRBV6-5 NA NA TGTGCCAGCAGTGAGCCAGCCACCGGGGAGCTGTTTTTT CASSEPATGELFF
TRBJ1-6 TRBV7-2 TRBD1 once TGTGCCGGGGGGCCGGGACAGCAAAATTCACCCCTCCACTTT CAGGPGQQNSPLHF
TRBJ2-3 TRBV7-2 NA NA TGTGCCAGCAGCCTCAATCCGAACACAGATACGCAGTATTTT CASSLNPNTDTQYF
TRBJ1-5 TRBV4-3 NA once TGCGCCAGCAGCCAAGATTATGGGTGGAAAGAGCCCCAGCATTTT CASSQDYGWKEPQHF
TRBJ2-1 TRBV30 TRBD1 NA TGTGCCTGCACCCAGGGGGCTCTACCGTACAATGAGCAGTTCTTC CACTQGALPYNEQFF
TRBJ2-3 TRBV18 NA NA TGTGCCAGCTCACCAACTAGCACAGATACGCAGTATTTT CASSPTSTDTQYF
TRBJ2-7 TRBV5-1 NA NA TGCGCCAGCAGCCCTGCCGACAGGTCCAGGCAGTACTTC CASSPADRSRQYF
TRBJ1-3 TRBV13 NA NA TGTGCCAGCAGCTTATACTCTGGAAACACCATATATTTT CASSLYSGNTIYF